This entry describes one TCR beta chain. Some clones are missing from TCRdb's copy, which holds only in-frame ones; the method was immunoSEQ multiplex PCR. The sample records 110,000 or so clones, 80% to 90% being singletons. These data are taken from a study of control samples from healthy donors and cancer patients. Germline CDR1 is DFQATT and CDR2 is SNEGSKA (reference sequence). This CDR3 has 15 amino acids. The V end lost 3 bases, the J end lost 8 bases, and 23 bases lay between the germline ends. This TCR was sampled from a man aged 45-65 years in good health. The chain combines TRBV20-1 with TRBJ2-7; D is possibly TRBD2 (5 bases). Sequenced: blood. CDR3 nucleotides: TGCAGTGCTAGTGGGAGAGAGGATACGTATAGTAAGCAGTACTTC. Encoded protein: CSASGREDTYSKQYF.